Reported below is one T cell receptor beta chain. Here immunoSEQ multiplex PCR was the method, and the copy in TCRdb shows in-frame clones only, minus some. This sample has around 72,000 clones, with roughly 80% found just once. This specimen belongs to a study of blood T cell repertoires in COVID-19. Study-wide context: COVID-19 samples from acute and convalescent phases originated in the United States, Italy and Spain. Sources were T cells, B-cell-depleted T cells, or PBMCs; the material itself was cDNA or gDNA.

Germline trimming cut 7 bases from V and 3 bases from J; bases unmatched to any gene: 15. This CDR3 contains 17 residues. Germline loops: CDR1 LGHDT, CDR2 YNNKEL (reference sequence). The chain couples TRBV3-1 (or the pseudogene TRBV3-2) to TRBJ1-1, with 9 bases fitting TRBD1. Material for sequencing was peripheral blood. The source is a woman older than 75 with acute or convalescent COVID-19. As DNA, the CDR3 is TGTGCCAGCAAAGATAGGAGGACAGGGGAGATGGACACTGAAGCTTTCTTT. Its translation is CASKDRRTGEMDTEAFF.